Listed below are T cell receptor beta chains from one sample, sequenced in a study of monozygotic twins with inflammatory bowel disease. TCRdb re-analyzed the 5' RACE reads; it lists each CDR3 protein once, without DNA. The listing contains about 160,000 distinct CDR3 sequences. Source material: blood. These receptors all stem from a human donor with ulcerative colitis or Crohn's disease, or a healthy co-twin of an affected twin (not recorded which). CDR3s include the opening cysteine and the closing phenylalanine or tryptophan. Fields, in order: CDR3 length, V gene, J gene, CDR3 protein.

cdr3_length: 14
v_call: TRBV2
j_call: TRBJ1-1
cdr3_aa: CASSVDQKNTEAFF

cdr3_length: 17
v_call: TRBV18
j_call: TRBJ2-2
cdr3_aa: CASSPLLFSLDAGELFF

cdr3_length: 15
v_call: TRBV11-2
j_call: TRBJ2-5
cdr3_aa: CASSPLWTFQETQYF

cdr3_length: 14
v_call: TRBV7-6
j_call: TRBJ2-7
cdr3_aa: CASTRDGTSYEQYF

cdr3_length: 16
v_call: TRBV7-6
j_call: TRBJ2-6
cdr3_aa: CASSSGPGSGANVLTF

cdr3_length: 13
v_call: TRBV25-1
j_call: TRBJ2-7
cdr3_aa: CASSRDKTYEQYF

cdr3_length: 17
v_call: TRBV4-2
j_call: TRBJ2-2
cdr3_aa: CASSTSSGRANTGELFF

cdr3_length: 17
v_call: TRBV28
j_call: TRBJ2-1
cdr3_aa: CASSPLDRGAQGNEQFF

cdr3_length: 11
v_call: TRBV7-9
j_call: TRBJ1-2
cdr3_aa: CASSVSYGYTF

cdr3_length: 14
v_call: TRBV18
j_call: TRBJ2-5
cdr3_aa: CASSGPGTQETQYF

cdr3_length: 13
v_call: TRBV5-1
j_call: TRBJ1-3
cdr3_aa: CASRPTGGNTIYF

cdr3_length: 19
v_call: TRBV7-8
j_call: TRBJ2-3
cdr3_aa: CASSLDPATLAGVADTQYF

cdr3_length: 15
v_call: TRBV18
j_call: TRBJ2-1
cdr3_aa: CASSPSGYSYNEQFF

cdr3_length: 15
v_call: TRBV4-1
j_call: TRBJ1-5
cdr3_aa: CASSSGDQSNQPQHF

cdr3_length: 12
v_call: TRBV6-5
j_call: TRBJ1-1
cdr3_aa: CASRTGGTEAFF

cdr3_length: 15
v_call: TRBV6-2/TRBV6-3
j_call: TRBJ1-5
cdr3_aa: CASRATGLINQPQHF

cdr3_length: 14
v_call: TRBV20-1
j_call: TRBJ1-1
cdr3_aa: CSARADRFLAEAFF

cdr3_length: 14
v_call: TRBV11-2
j_call: TRBJ2-7
cdr3_aa: CASSLIRMDYEQYF

cdr3_length: 15
v_call: TRBV6-2/TRBV6-3
j_call: TRBJ1-1
cdr3_aa: CASSYVGVMNTEAFF

cdr3_length: 15
v_call: TRBV15
j_call: TRBJ1-1
cdr3_aa: CATSRDSPGNTEAFF

cdr3_length: 15
v_call: TRBV20-1
j_call: TRBJ2-3
cdr3_aa: CSATLTGEGTDTQYF

cdr3_length: 14
v_call: TRBV6-5
j_call: TRBJ2-7
cdr3_aa: CASSYYANSYEQYF

cdr3_length: 16
v_call: TRBV6-2/TRBV6-3
j_call: TRBJ2-7
cdr3_aa: CASSYSPTGLVYEQYF

cdr3_length: 15
v_call: TRBV5-1
j_call: TRBJ1-2
cdr3_aa: CASSLGQAINYGYTF

cdr3_length: 15
v_call: TRBV7-2
j_call: TRBJ2-1
cdr3_aa: CASTPHWDIYNEQFF

cdr3_length: 15
v_call: TRBV19
j_call: TRBJ2-1
cdr3_aa: CASSILSSSYNEQFF

cdr3_length: 13
v_call: TRBV20-1
j_call: TRBJ1-2
cdr3_aa: CSAITFSGDGYTF

cdr3_length: 14
v_call: TRBV20-1
j_call: TRBJ2-1
cdr3_aa: CSFWTSGGVNEQFF

cdr3_length: 13
v_call: TRBV20-1
j_call: TRBJ2-7
cdr3_aa: CSARWDRDYEQYF

cdr3_length: 15
v_call: TRBV4-3
j_call: TRBJ2-1
cdr3_aa: CASSQEFSGRHEQFF

cdr3_length: 13
v_call: TRBV7-3
j_call: TRBJ2-3
cdr3_aa: CASSLTGRDTQYF

cdr3_length: 15
v_call: TRBV7-2
j_call: TRBJ1-6
cdr3_aa: CASSRATLYNSPLHF

cdr3_length: 16
v_call: TRBV4-3
j_call: TRBJ2-5
cdr3_aa: CASSQDGGRAGETQYF

cdr3_length: 18
v_call: TRBV12-3/TRBV12-4
j_call: TRBJ2-6
cdr3_aa: CASSFTGTGGSGANVLTF

cdr3_length: 16
v_call: TRBV7-2
j_call: TRBJ1-4
cdr3_aa: CASSNHPGGPNEKLFF

cdr3_length: 13
v_call: TRBV20-1
j_call: TRBJ2-7
cdr3_aa: CSATGGPSYEQYF

cdr3_length: 16
v_call: TRBV7-2
j_call: TRBJ2-5
cdr3_aa: CASSSPRLAGRETQYF

cdr3_length: 14
v_call: TRBV20-1
j_call: TRBJ2-1
cdr3_aa: CSASGLASYNEQFF

cdr3_length: 15
v_call: TRBV12-3/TRBV12-4
j_call: TRBJ2-3
cdr3_aa: CASSGLGLVSDTQYF

cdr3_length: 13
v_call: TRBV7-2
j_call: TRBJ2-7
cdr3_aa: CASSFTGLYEQYF

cdr3_length: 13
v_call: TRBV3-1
j_call: TRBJ2-1
cdr3_aa: CASSSLFGDEQFF

cdr3_length: 14
v_call: TRBV20-1
j_call: TRBJ1-1
cdr3_aa: CSARPGLGDTEAFF

cdr3_length: 16
v_call: TRBV5-5
j_call: TRBJ1-2
cdr3_aa: CATPSYSWGGSSGYTF

cdr3_length: 17
v_call: TRBV4-3
j_call: TRBJ2-3
cdr3_aa: CASSQEIASSSTDTQYF

cdr3_length: 22
v_call: TRBV28
j_call: TRBJ2-7
cdr3_aa: CASSFGPPTTVIPPSGVYEQYF

cdr3_length: 17
v_call: TRBV7-2
j_call: TRBJ2-7
cdr3_aa: CASSLLTRVAPPYEQYF

cdr3_length: 15
v_call: TRBV6-5
j_call: TRBJ2-5
cdr3_aa: CASSYNAGTAETQYF

cdr3_length: 16
v_call: TRBV6-1
j_call: TRBJ2-2
cdr3_aa: CASSHPGQGATGELFF

cdr3_length: 18
v_call: TRBV4-3
j_call: TRBJ1-4
cdr3_aa: CASSHPGRGAATNEKLFF

cdr3_length: 12
v_call: TRBV29-1
j_call: TRBJ2-5
cdr3_aa: CSVEEGRETQYF

cdr3_length: 14
v_call: TRBV7-2
j_call: TRBJ1-1
cdr3_aa: CASSQENSVTEAFF

cdr3_length: 14
v_call: TRBV29-1
j_call: TRBJ2-7
cdr3_aa: CSVAPGRGIDEQYF

cdr3_length: 14
v_call: TRBV5-1
j_call: TRBJ2-1
cdr3_aa: CASSSDMAYNEQFF

cdr3_length: 14
v_call: TRBV7-2
j_call: TRBJ1-2
cdr3_aa: CASSLARDHYGYTF

cdr3_length: 14
v_call: TRBV6-1
j_call: TRBJ2-1
cdr3_aa: CASGRDWRYNEQFF

cdr3_length: 15
v_call: TRBV12-3/TRBV12-4
j_call: TRBJ1-5
cdr3_aa: CASSPVSEPGRPQHF